The 28 T cell receptor beta chains given below trace back to one sample, sequenced in a study of control samples from healthy donors and cancer patients. Sequenced by immunoSEQ multiplex PCR; TCRdb stores in-frame clones only, minus some. In the table there are about 100,000 clones, 85% of which are singletons. The specimen was blood. The source of these receptors is a man aged 30 to 45 in good health.

This chain connects TRBV27 to TRBJ2-3, with D perhaps TRBD2 (6 bases). Germline V gene lookup returns CDR1 MNHEY and CDR2 SMNVEV (reference sequence). The CDR3 is 16 amino acids. Trimming left V 5 bases short and J 2 bases short, with 17 bases between. The CDR3 DNA reads as TGTGCCAGCAGTCCCCGAAGGGTAGCGGTCACAGATACGCAGTATTTT. Protein product: CASSPRRVAVTDTQYF.

This chain joins TRBV10-3 and TRBJ2-5, with D tentatively TRBD2 (5 bases). CDR1 and CDR2 (germline): ENHRY, SYGVKD. V lost 8 bases and J lost 2, with 9 bases in between. The CDR3 is made up of 12 amino acids. The CDR3 DNA sequence: TGTGCCATCTCTCTAGCACAAGAGACCCAGTACTTC. This sequence encodes CAISLAQETQYF.

The chain carries TRBV6-1 and TRBJ1-5; 7 bases align to TRBD1. The germline V gene has CDR1 MNHNS and CDR2 SASEGT. Trimming cost V 2 bases and J 5 bases; bases outside gene matches: 3. The CDR3 spans 14 residues. The CDR3 bases are TGTGCCAGCAGTGAAACCGGGACAGATCAGCCCCAGCATTTT. This gives the protein CASSETGTDQPQHF.

Written as DNA, the CDR3 is TGCAGTGCTAGTTTGCGGGGAGGCTCCTACAATGAGCAGTTCTTC. As protein: CSASLRGGSYNEQFF. V is TRBV20-1 and J is TRBJ2-1; tentatively, D is TRBD2 (6 bases). CDR1 is DFQATT and CDR2 is SNEGSKA in the germline V gene (reference sequence). This CDR3 is built from 15 residues. With 3 bases removed from V and 0 bases from J, the gap between germline ends came to 12 bases.

With regard to this clone: Other DNA sequences within the sample encode an identical CDR3. V is TRBV6-1 and J is TRBJ1-5; no clear D. The germline V gene has CDR1 MNHNS and CDR2 SASEGT. CDR3 length equals 14 residues. Trimming removed 1 base from V and 3 bases from J, with 7 bases in between. CDR3 coding DNA: TGTGCCAGCAGTGAAGACAGATACAATCAGCCCCAGCATTTT. Translated, it gives CASSEDRYNQPQHF.

This clone was observed a handful of times. The rearrangement joins TRBV18 to TRBJ1-2, with 9 bases matching TRBD1. The ends lost 2 bases at V and 3 bases at J; junction bases unmatched: 1. In germline, CDR1 is KGHSH, CDR2 LQKENI. The CDR3 is 14 residues long. CDR3 region: CASSPDRGDYGYTF. Here the CDR3 DNA reads TGTGCCAGCTCACCAGACAGGGGGGACTATGGCTACACCTTC.

The rearrangement joins TRBV2 to TRBJ2-5, with D uncertain. CDR1 is SNHLY, CDR2 FYNNEI, per germline. This CDR3 comprises 13 residues. Trimming removed 5 bases from V and 2 bases from J, with 9 bases in between. The CDR3 loop is CASSIRRQETQYF. CDR3 in DNA: TGTGCCAGCAGTATCAGGAGACAAGAGACCCAGTACTTC.

The gene calls are TRBV14 and TRBJ1-1; 7 bases agree with TRBD1. CDR1 and CDR2 from the germline V gene are SGHDN and FVKESK. The V segment lost 5 bases and the J segment 1 base; nucleotides outside the gene matches: 7. The CDR3 has 15 residues. CDR3 region: CASSLLGTANTEAFF. The DNA for the CDR3 is TGTGCCAGCAGCTTACTAGGGACAGCGAACACTGAAGCTTTCTTT.

This clone came up once. This sequence joins TRBV11-2 and TRBJ1-1; 12 nucleotides agree with TRBD1. The ends lost 1 base at V and 5 bases at J; junction bases unmatched: 11. Looked up from germline, CDR1 is SGHAT and CDR2 is FQNNGV. The CDR3 sequence is 18 residues long. CDR3: CASSLAWSGTGGRTEAFF. DNA of the CDR3: TGTGCCAGCAGCTTAGCCTGGAGTGGGACAGGGGGCCGAACTGAAGCTTTCTTT.

This clone has only one observation. V and J are TRBV28 and TRBJ1-2; D is perhaps TRBD1 (6 bases). Germline values: CDR1 MDHEN, CDR2 SYDVKM. V was trimmed by 9 bases and J by 6 bases, leaving 11 bases between them. The CDR3 covers 11 residues. CDR3 region: CASNDRHGYTF. CDR3 bases: TGTGCCAGTAACGACAGGCATGGCTACACCTTC.

This chain connects TRBV29-1 to TRBJ1-2; D not resolved. The CDR3 runs to 11 residues. The V gene's germline CDR1 is SQVTM and CDR2 ANQGSEA. Trimming cost V 7 bases and J 7 bases, with 13 bases left between them. The CDR3 DNA sequence: TGCAGCGCCCCTGGCCAAGGTGGCTACACCTTC. Translated, it gives CSAPGQGGYTF.

The chain joins TRBV5-6 to TRBJ2-1; D not certain. CDR3 size: 15 residues. Germline CDR1 reads SGHDT; CDR2 reads YYEEEE. Trimming stripped 4 bases from V and 8 bases from J, with 19 bases between. CDR3 DNA sequence: TGTGCCAGCAGCACCCTGGATAGGTCGCGGCATGAGCAGTTCTTC. It is translated as CASSTLDRSRHEQFF.

The rearrangement links TRBV21-1 to TRBJ1-1. TRBV21-1 is marked as a pseudogene. This CDR3 comprises 13 residues. The CDR3 coding sequence is TGTGCCAATCCTTGGGGGGCGGAGACTGAAGCTTTCTTT. Translated: CANPWGAETEAFF.

V usage is TRBV5-1 and J usage is TRBJ1-2; tentatively, D is TRBD1 (6 bases). Trimming took 6 bases from V and 0 from J, leaving 12 bases between them. CDR1 is SGHRS, CDR2 YFSETQ, per germline. The CDR3 is 14 amino acids. The CDR3 sequence: CASTGQSTNYGYTF. The CDR3 nucleotides read TGCGCCAGCACCGGACAGTCAACTAACTATGGCTACACCTTC.

The chain couples TRBV6-2 or TRBV6-3 to TRBJ1-3; no reliable D call. This CDR3 is 15 amino acids long. Trimming took off 0 bases at V and 4 bases at J, with 10 bases between the two ends. CDR1 is MNHEY, CDR2 SVGEGT, per germline. The CDR3 DNA sequence: TGTGCCAGCAGTTACTCTACGGGCGAGGGAAACACCATATATTTT. Protein sequence: CASSYSTGEGNTIYF.

For this clone: One junction end does not reproduce the germline sequence, and a read error may be involved. This sample also contains other DNA sequences that code for the same CDR3. This chain joins TRBV2 and TRBJ2-7; 7 positions match TRBD1. CDR1 is SNHLY and CDR2 is FYNNEI in the germline V gene. This CDR3 comprises 15 residues. This chain's CDR3 is CASSEDSDRIYEQYF. The CDR3 DNA is TGTGCCAGCAGTGAAGATTCGGACAGGATCTACGAGCAGTACTTT.

V and J are TRBV3-1 (or the pseudogene TRBV3-2) and TRBJ2-7; D call uncertain. Trimming removed 0 bases from V and 2 bases from J, with 8 bases in between. The CDR3 runs 14 residues. Germline CDR1 is LGHDT and CDR2 is YNNKEL (reference sequence). The CDR3 sequence is CASSQEWAPYEQYF. DNA of the CDR3: TGTGCCAGCAGCCAAGAATGGGCACCCTACGAGCAGTACTTC.

This chain uses TRBV21-1 with TRBJ2-2; the D segment call TRBD2 is taken from the table without a DNA check. TRBV21-1 is labeled a pseudogene. The CDR3 has 14 amino acids. CDR3 region: CAIHNIRAPGELFF. The CDR3 DNA is TGTGCCATCCATAATATACGAGCACCCGGGGAGCTGTTTTTT.

V usage is TRBV27 and J usage is TRBJ1-4; no clear D. The length of the CDR3 is 15 residues. The germline gives CDR1 MNHEY, CDR2 SMNVEV (reference sequence). Trimming left V 5 bases short and J 7 bases short, with 17 bases between. CDR3 sequence (DNA): TGTGCCAGCAGTCCCCGTCTGCGGGTGGGTGAAAAACTGTTTTTT. Translating it yields CASSPRLRVGEKLFF. Based on the CDR3 plus reference TRBV27 and TRBJ1-4, the full variable domain is EAQVTQNPRYLITVTGKKLTVTCSQNMNHEYMSWYRQDPGLGLRQIYYSMNVEVTDKGDVPEGYKVSRKEKRNFPLILESPSPNQTSLYFCASSPRLRVGEKLFFGSGTQLSVL.

The V and J genes are TRBV13 and TRBJ2-1, with D hard to call. Germline CDR1 PRHDT, CDR2 FYEKMQ (reference sequence). The ends were cut back, 5 bases at V and 6 bases at J, with 8 bases in the middle. The length of the CDR3 is 12 residues. This CDR3 is CASSPRSNEQFF. As DNA, the CDR3 is TGTGCCAGCAGCCCCCGCAGCAATGAGCAGTTCTTC.

This clone has a single count. The J gene is TRBJ1-3, the V gene TRBV5-1; perhaps TRBD1 as D (6 bases). This CDR3 comprises 18 residues. Trimming took 4 bases from V and 0 from J, leaving 20 bases between them. The germline CDR1 and CDR2 sequences are SGHRS and YFSETQ. CDR3 DNA sequence: TGCGCCAGCAGCCTCAATGGACGCTCAGGGGTCTCTGGAAACACCATATATTTT. The encoded protein is CASSLNGRSGVSGNTIYF.

This clone was detected only a few times. This chain uses TRBV7-3 with TRBJ2-2; 7 bases align to TRBD2. The germline gives CDR1 SGHTA, CDR2 FQGTGA. The length of the CDR3 is 15 residues. The V segment lost 3 bases and the J segment 0 bases; nucleotides outside the gene matches: 1. The CDR3 DNA reads as TGTGCCAGCAGCTTCAGCGGGGCGAACACCGGGGAGCTGTTTTTT. Its protein product is CASSFSGANTGELFF.

About this clone itself: Other DNA sequences of this sample code for an identical CDR3. The chain combines TRBV6-5 with TRBJ1-2; TRBD1 matches 11 bases. The CDR3 length is 16 residues. CDR1 is MNHEY and CDR2 is SVGAGI in the germline V gene. The V segment lost 0 bases and the J segment 4 bases; nucleotides outside the gene matches: 4. CDR3 sequence reads: CASSYSRTGGGYGYTF. In DNA form, the CDR3 reads TGTGCCAGCAGTTACTCCCGGACAGGGGGCGGCTATGGCTACACCTTC.

The chain joins TRBV18 to TRBJ1-2; the D gene is possibly TRBD1 (6 bases). CDR3 size: 19 residues. Germline CDR1 is KGHSH and CDR2 is LQKENI. V dropped 1 base and J dropped 0 bases, with 21 bases sitting between them. The CDR3 sequence: CASSPRVGRGAYSNYGYTF. CDR3 nucleotides: TGTGCCAGCTCACCACGGGTAGGCAGGGGCGCCTATTCTAACTATGGCTACACCTTC.

As regards this clone: The same CDR3 is also encoded by other DNA sequences in this sample. The J gene is TRBJ1-3, the V gene TRBV6-5, with D possibly being TRBD1 (6 bases). Trimming removed 6 bases from V and 0 bases from J, with 9 bases in between. CDR3 length: 14 residues. Germline-derived CDR1 and CDR2 are MNHEY and SVGAGI. CDR3 DNA: TGTGCCAGCAGGCAGGGGAACTCTGGAAACACCATATATTTT. Translating gives CASRQGNSGNTIYF.

The chain recombines TRBV5-8 with TRBJ2-7; a weak D match, TRBD2 (5 bases). The V end was cut by 4 bases, the J end by 4 bases, with 12 bases between. Germline lookup yields CDR1 SGHTS and CDR2 YDEGEE. This CDR3 has 13 amino acids. This chain's CDR3 is CASSHNGEYEQYF. The CDR3 DNA reads TGTGCCAGCAGCCACAACGGGGAATACGAGCAGTACTTC.

V gene TRBV6-1 combines with J gene TRBJ1-2, with 9 bases aligning to TRBD1. The CDR3 sequence is 18 residues long. Germline CDR1 and CDR2: MNHNS and SASEGT. Losses at the gene ends were 2 bases for V and 3 bases for J; bases not matched to a gene: 13. CDR3 amino acids: CASSEFLGQGSLHYGYTF. CDR3 nucleotide sequence: TGTGCCAGCAGTGAATTTTTGGGACAGGGATCTCTGCACTATGGCTACACCTTC.

The V and J genes are TRBV10-3 and TRBJ1-6; the match to TRBD1 covers 9 bases. Germline V CDR1 and CDR2: ENHRY, SYGVKD. V lost 10 bases to trimming and J lost 1 base; unmatched junction nucleotides: 5. The CDR3 covers 15 residues. The CDR3 DNA follows: TGTGCCACCTGGGACAGGGAATCCTATAATTCACCCCTCCACTTT. It is translated as CATWDRESYNSPLHF.